The T cell receptor (beta chain) under discussion was sequenced for a study of tumor-infiltrating lymphocytes in primary liver carcinoma. A constant-region primer primed TCR beta cDNA synthesis from roughly 520 ng of total RNA. Three nested multiplex PCR rounds of slightly modified ARM-PCR generated TCR beta libraries. Investigators reported that the first two PCR rounds, at about 11 cycles each, used TRBV1-TRBV30 forward primers with a C-beta reverse primer. TCRdb reprocessed the multiplex PCR reads via MiXCR and lists one record per CDR3 protein. The sample yields roughly 120,000 distinct CDR3 sequences, 50% to 80% seen once. Looked up from germline, CDR1 is SGHAT and CDR2 is FQNNGV. This CDR3 is built from 19 residues. As to this clonotype: Because the CDR3 is missing its conserved closing phenylalanine or tryptophan, this is likely a read error.

Co-extracting RNA and DNA was done with roughly 17-32 mg of unsorted bulk tissue as input. The sample was liver tumor tissue from sampling region 3. As for subset: tumor region T3, left-lateral pole. The rearrangement uses TRBV11-2 and TRBJ2-4; 12 nucleotides match TRBD2. This clonotype was sampled from a woman aged 60-75 years with primary liver carcinoma and hepatitis B virus infection. CDR3 in amino acids: CVSSPRLAGGPRIKNIQYL. The DNA for the CDR3 is TGTGTCAGCAGTCCTCGGCTAGCGGGAGGGCCTCGGATCAAAAACATTCAGTACCTC.